This TCR beta chain was captured in a study of T cell changes during pregnancy in multiple sclerosis. This table comes from immunoSEQ multiplex PCR, and its TCRdb copy is limited to in-frame clones, with some not included. The data show over 55,000 clones, approximately 94% seen once. The V gene's germline CDR1 is SGHDT and CDR2 YYEEEE. Germline trimming cut 4 bases from V and 4 bases from J; bases unmatched to any gene: 7. CDR3 length equals 16 residues. This TCR came from a female donor with multiple sclerosis, enrolled in a pregnancy study. The chain carries TRBV5-6 and TRBJ2-1; 11 bases are a match to TRBD2. The material was CD8+ T cells from peripheral blood mononuclear cells, obtained in the third trimester of pregnancy. The CDR3 DNA sequence: TGTGCCAGCAGCGTGGGACTAGCGGAGTTGTACAATGAGCAGTTCTTC. Its translation: CASSVGLAELYNEQFF.